This T cell receptor beta chain is drawn from a study of blood T cell repertoires in COVID-19. Study-level information: Samples taken during acute and convalescent COVID-19 were collected in the United States, Italy and Spain.

Libraries were prepared by immunoSEQ multiplex PCR; TCRdb keeps only in-frame clonotypes and omits some of them. The table includes 180,000 or so clones, approximately 79% detected once. This clone appeared many times. CDR1 SNHLY and CDR2 FYNNEI come from the germline V gene. The ends were cut back, 8 bases at V and 1 base at J, with 12 bases in the middle. The CDR3 sequence is 13 residues long. This chain uses TRBV2 with TRBJ2-7; D perhaps matches TRBD1 (6 bases). Specimen: peripheral blood. The clonotype comes from a man in his fifties or sixties who had recovered from COVID-19. The CDR3 nucleotides are TGTGCCAGCCTCCGGGACACATCCTACGAGCAGTACTTC. Residues: CASLRDTSYEQYF.